Presented here are 12 T cell receptor beta chains from one specimen sequenced in a study of vaccination and CD4 T cells after COVID-19. Cultured CD4+ T-cell DNA underwent Oncomine TCR Beta short-read sequencing. TCRdb re-derived calls from the PCR reads in MiXCR, one entry per CDR3 protein. This table has about 12,000 distinct CDR3 sequences, 20% appearing once. These TCRs' antigens remain unknown. The treatment was: roughly nine-day PBMC culture with coronavirus spike peptide pools or control peptides (ViraFEST assay). The sequencing here drew on CD4+ T cells from blood, cultured in vitro, taken before SARS-CoV-2 vaccination. The receptors derive from a human donor who received a COVID-19 vaccine.

This chain links TRBV4-1 with TRBJ2-1; D gene uncertain. Trimming removed 0 bases from V and 5 bases from J, with 8 bases in between. This CDR3 comprises 14 residues. Germline CDR1 reads MGHRA; CDR2 reads YSYEKL. CDR3 amino acids: CASSQDQTNNEQFF. The CDR3 DNA reads as TGCGCCAGCAGCCAAGATCAAACGAACAATGAGCAGTTCTTC.

In this sample, this clonotype turned up a few times. The rearrangement links TRBV27 to TRBJ2-6; D is tentatively TRBD1 or TRBD2 (5 bases each). CDR1 and CDR2 from the germline V gene are MNHEY and SMNVEV (reference sequence). The CDR3 contains 19 residues. With 3 bases removed from V and 1 base from J, the gap between germline ends came to 19 bases. CDR3 in amino acids: CASSFRRDGRRSGANVLTF. CDR3 nucleotide sequence: TGTGCCAGCAGTTTCCGTAGGGACGGCCGAAGATCTGGGGCCAACGTCCTGACTTTC. The variable domain in full, with the rest retrieved from reference TRBV27 and TRBJ2-6, is EAQVTQNPRYLITVTGKKLTVTCSQNMNHEYMSWYRQDPGLGLRQIYYSMNVEVTDKGDVPEGYKVSRKEKRNFPLILESPSPNQTSLYFCASSFRRDGRRSGANVLTFGAGSRLTVL.

V and J are TRBV27 and TRBJ1-6, with a weak D call TRBD1 (5 bases). Germline CDR1 and CDR2: MNHEY and SMNVEV (reference sequence). There are 15 residues in the CDR3. Trimming cost V 1 base and J 7 bases, with 11 bases left between them. Written as DNA, the CDR3 is TGTGCCAGCAGTTTATTTCCCGGGACCAATTCACCCCTCCACTTT. Translated: CASSLFPGTNSPLHF.

Details on this clonotype: At one boundary the junction diverges from the germline segment, which might be a read error. The V call is TRBV7-9, the J call TRBJ2-1; 8 positions agree with TRBD2. Germline V gives CDR1 SEHNR, CDR2 FQNEAQ (reference sequence). The CDR3 sequence is 16 residues long. DNA for the CDR3: TGCGCCAGCAGCTTGGGTCCAGCGGGGGTCTGGGATGAGCAGTTCTTC. This sequence encodes CASSLGPAGVWDEQFF.

The V and J genes are TRBV7-3 and TRBJ2-6; D remains unclear. CDR1 and CDR2 from the germline V gene are SGHTA and FQGTGA. V was trimmed by 0 bases and J by 0 bases, leaving 12 bases between them. The CDR3 spans 18 residues. CDR3 sequence reads: CASSLTPNEPSGANVLTF. The DNA of the CDR3 is TGTGCCAGCAGCTTAACGCCCAACGAGCCCTCTGGGGCCAACGTCCTGACTTTC.

The V call is TRBV5-1, the J call TRBJ2-3; no clear D. This CDR3 contains 14 residues. CDR1 and CDR2 (germline): SGHRS, YFSETQ. V lost 3 bases to trimming and J lost 0 bases, with 8 bases between them. As DNA, the CDR3 is TGCGCCAGCAGCTCAACGACTAGCACAGATACGCAGTATTTT. It encodes CASSSTTSTDTQYF.

CDR3 loop: CASSEAIAPYEQYF. In DNA form, the CDR3 reads TGTGCCAGCAGTGAAGCGATTGCTCCCTACGAGCAGTACTTC. V and J are TRBV6-1 and TRBJ2-7; D remains unclear. This CDR3 has 14 residues. Looked up from germline, CDR1 is MNHNS and CDR2 is SASEGT. Trimming took off 0 bases at V and 2 bases at J, with 8 bases between the two ends.

The chain employs TRBV20-1 and TRBJ2-3, with TRBD2 matching over 12 bases. Germline CDR1 reads DFQATT; CDR2 reads SNEGSKA (reference sequence). The CDR3 loop spans 15 amino acids. The J segment lost 5 bases and the V segment lost 1 base, leaving 4 bases of the junction unmatched. CDR3 region: CSARVALAGGDTQYF. The CDR3 DNA reads as TGCAGTGCTAGAGTGGCACTAGCGGGGGGAGATACGCAGTATTTT.

The CDR3 reads CAISAQKDRGILWYGYTF. CDR3 DNA: TGTGCCATCAGTGCGCAGAAGGACAGGGGAATCTTGTGGTATGGCTACACCTTC. The chain employs TRBV10-3 and TRBJ1-2, with 9 bases lining up with TRBD1. Germline CDR1 and CDR2: ENHRY and SYGVKD. J was trimmed by 5 bases and V by 4 bases; bases with no gene match: 17. The CDR3 extends over 18 amino acids.

This clonotype was observed a few times. J is TRBJ2-7 and V is TRBV7-6; D assignment may be TRBD1 or TRBD2 (5 bases each). Deletions cut 5 bases from V and 3 bases from J, with 11 bases between. There are 13 residues in the CDR3. Germline loops: CDR1 SGHVS, CDR2 FNYEAQ. For the CDR3, the DNA is TGTGCCAGCAGCCGCCCAGGGAGCTACGAGCAGTACTTC. Translation gives CASSRPGSYEQYF.

CDR3 DNA sequence: TGTGCCAGCAGTGAGGGACAGGGGTTTCAAGATGAAAAACTGTTTTTT. It translates to CASSEGQGFQDEKLFF. The rearrangement links TRBV6-1 to TRBJ1-4; TRBD1 agrees at 10 bases. Unmatched junction bases numbered 7, after V lost 3 bases and J lost 6 bases. The CDR3 spans 16 residues. The germline V gene encodes CDR1 MNHNS and CDR2 SASEGT.

A few counts support this clonotype. The gene calls are TRBV27 and TRBJ1-1, with 8 bases identical to TRBD1. V was clipped by 5 bases and J by 2 bases; unmatched bases: 7. The germline V gene has CDR1 MNHEY and CDR2 SMNVEV (reference sequence). The CDR3 runs 15 residues. For the CDR3, the DNA is TGTGCCAGCAGTCAGATCGGACAGGGAAACACTGAAGCTTTCTTT. Its protein is CASSQIGQGNTEAFF.